The rows below give T cell receptor beta chains drawn from one sample of a study of blood T cell repertoires in COVID-19. Clones were sequenced by immunoSEQ multiplex PCR, and TCRdb holds only the in-frame ones, with some missing. The sample includes almost 200,000 clones, roughly nine tenths of them seen just once. The specimen sequenced was peripheral blood. These receptors were taken from a woman aged 70-85 years with acute or convalescent COVID-19. Each CDR3 is given with its conserved first and last residue. The order of the fields is clone size, V gene, D gene, J gene, CDR3 DNA, CDR3 protein. D genes are given only for firm matches. Clone size is given for some rows only: seen once, a few or many times, or a class if the clone is expanded.

abundance: few
v_gene: TRBV5-1
d_gene: .
j_gene: TRBJ1-1
CDR3nt: TGCGCCAGCAGCACGGGGGTGACTGAAGCTTTCTTT
CDR3aa: CASSTGVTEAFF

abundance: .
v_gene: TRBV6-2/TRBV6-3
d_gene: .
j_gene: TRBJ2-1
CDR3nt: TGTGCCAGCAGTTACCGAGCGGGCGGAAGCTCCTACAATGAGCAGTTCTTC
CDR3aa: CASSYRAGGSSYNEQFF

abundance: .
v_gene: TRBV10-3
d_gene: .
j_gene: TRBJ2-5
CDR3nt: TGTGCCATCAGTCAGGGGTCGAGGGAGACCCAGTACTTC
CDR3aa: CAISQGSRETQYF

abundance: .
v_gene: TRBV4-2
d_gene: TRBD1
j_gene: TRBJ1-5
CDR3nt: TGTGCCAGCAGCCAAGGGACAGGGAATCAGCCCCAGCATTTT
CDR3aa: CASSQGTGNQPQHF

abundance: .
v_gene: TRBV6-5
d_gene: TRBD1
j_gene: TRBJ2-4
CDR3nt: TGTGCCAGCAGTTACGGGCAGGGGGCGGCCAAAAACATTCAGTACTTC
CDR3aa: CASSYGQGAAKNIQYF

abundance: .
v_gene: TRBV7-7
d_gene: TRBD2
j_gene: TRBJ2-5
CDR3nt: TGTGCCAGCAGCTTAGATGGGGGAGGGCAAGAGACCCAGTACTTC
CDR3aa: CASSLDGGGQETQYF

abundance: .
v_gene: TRBV18
d_gene: .
j_gene: TRBJ2-7
CDR3nt: TGTGCCAGCTCACGGACAGTAGCCCTTTACGAGCAGTACTTC
CDR3aa: CASSRTVALYEQYF

abundance: .
v_gene: TRBV21-1
d_gene: .
j_gene: TRBJ1-5
CDR3nt: TGTGCCAGCAGCAAAGAGGTGCGGCGGAGCAATCAGCCCCAGCATTTT
CDR3aa: CASSKEVRRSNQPQHF

abundance: .
v_gene: TRBV11-2
d_gene: TRBD2
j_gene: TRBJ2-5
CDR3nt: TGTGCCAGCAGCCCCGGGGGGACCCGAGGGAAGACCCAGTACTTC
CDR3aa: CASSPGGTRGKTQYF

abundance: .
v_gene: TRBV7-6
d_gene: .
j_gene: TRBJ1-3
CDR3nt: TGTGCCAGCAGCCGTAGAAGCTCTGGAAACACCATATATTTT
CDR3aa: CASSRRSSGNTIYF

abundance: .
v_gene: TRBV11-2
d_gene: TRBD1
j_gene: TRBJ1-3
CDR3nt: TGTGCCAGCAGCCTCCGGGGACAGACCTCTGGAAACACCATATATTTT
CDR3aa: CASSLRGQTSGNTIYF

abundance: few
v_gene: TRBV5-4
d_gene: TRBD2
j_gene: TRBJ2-5
CDR3nt: TGTGCCAGCAGCTCCTTAGCGGGGGGCCACCAAGAGACCCAGTACTTC
CDR3aa: CASSSLAGGHQETQYF

abundance: .
v_gene: TRBV5-1
d_gene: .
j_gene: TRBJ1-4
CDR3nt: TGCGCCAGCAGCTTGGGAGCGGCTAATGAAAAACTGTTTTTT
CDR3aa: CASSLGAANEKLFF

abundance: .
v_gene: TRBV6-6
d_gene: TRBD2
j_gene: TRBJ2-2
CDR3nt: TGTGCCAGCAGTCTTCTAGCGGGGACCACCGGGGAGCTGTTTTTT
CDR3aa: CASSLLAGTTGELFF

abundance: .
v_gene: TRBV29-1
d_gene: TRBD2
j_gene: TRBJ2-1
CDR3nt: TGCAGCGCCTTACTAGCGGGAGGCGGTGAGCAGTTCTTC
CDR3aa: CSALLAGGGEQFF

abundance: few
v_gene: TRBV19
d_gene: TRBD2
j_gene: TRBJ2-1
CDR3nt: TGTGCCAGTAGTATACTCCAGACTAGCCGTCTCTTTAACAATGAGCAGTTCTTC
CDR3aa: CASSILQTSRLFNNEQFF

abundance: .
v_gene: TRBV12-3/TRBV12-4
d_gene: TRBD1
j_gene: TRBJ1-4
CDR3nt: TGTGCCAGCAGTTCAGGGGGCGCGGGTAGGCTGTTTTTT
CDR3aa: CASSSGGAGRLFF

abundance: .
v_gene: TRBV5-1
d_gene: TRBD1
j_gene: TRBJ1-6
CDR3nt: TGCGCCAGCAGCCCGGGACAGGTCAATTCACCCCTCCACTTT
CDR3aa: CASSPGQVNSPLHF

abundance: .
v_gene: TRBV19
d_gene: TRBD1
j_gene: TRBJ2-5
CDR3nt: TGTGCCAGCCGCGGGACAGGGGTGGTTTTTCAGGAGACCCAGTACTTC
CDR3aa: CASRGTGVVFQETQYF

abundance: .
v_gene: TRBV11-2
d_gene: TRBD2
j_gene: TRBJ2-7
CDR3nt: TGTGCCAGCAGCTCTCACCCCCAACTAGCGGGAGGCTACGAGCAGTACTTC
CDR3aa: CASSSHPQLAGGYEQYF

abundance: .
v_gene: TRBV7-9
d_gene: TRBD1
j_gene: TRBJ1-1
CDR3nt: TGTGCCAGCAGCTTAGGTGACAGGGGGAACACTGAAGCTTTCTTT
CDR3aa: CASSLGDRGNTEAFF

abundance: .
v_gene: TRBV2
d_gene: TRBD2
j_gene: TRBJ2-1
CDR3nt: TGTGCCAGCAGTCTTACTAGCGGGGCCTACAATGAGCAGTTCTTC
CDR3aa: CASSLTSGAYNEQFF

abundance: .
v_gene: TRBV18
d_gene: TRBD1
j_gene: TRBJ1-6
CDR3nt: TGTGCCAGCTCACCCCAGGGACAGGGCTCACCCCTCCACTTT
CDR3aa: CASSPQGQGSPLHF

abundance: .
v_gene: TRBV28
d_gene: TRBD1
j_gene: TRBJ1-2
CDR3nt: TGTGCCAGCAGTTCCGGGACAGGGAGCGTGGGGAACTATGGCTACACCTTC
CDR3aa: CASSSGTGSVGNYGYTF

abundance: once
v_gene: TRBV28
d_gene: .
j_gene: TRBJ2-1
CDR3nt: TGTGCCAGCAGTTTATACTCGGGGTCTAATGAGCAGTTCTTC
CDR3aa: CASSLYSGSNEQFF

abundance: .
v_gene: TRBV10-1
d_gene: .
j_gene: TRBJ1-1
CDR3nt: TGCGCCAGCAGTTACGACAGTAACACTGAAGCTTTCTTT
CDR3aa: CASSYDSNTEAFF

abundance: .
v_gene: TRBV5-3
d_gene: TRBD2
j_gene: TRBJ2-1
CDR3nt: TGTGCCAGAAGCCGATTTGAGCCGCTAGCGGGATTGTACAATGAGCAGTTCTTC
CDR3aa: CARSRFEPLAGLYNEQFF

abundance: few
v_gene: TRBV28
d_gene: TRBD1
j_gene: TRBJ1-6
CDR3nt: TGTGCCAGCAGTTCACTGACAGGGGTCAATTCACCCCTCCACTTT
CDR3aa: CASSSLTGVNSPLHF

abundance: .
v_gene: TRBV12-5
d_gene: .
j_gene: TRBJ2-6
CDR3nt: TGTGCTAGTGGTTCTTCTGGGGCCAACGTCCTGACTTTC
CDR3aa: CASGSSGANVLTF

abundance: few
v_gene: TRBV7-9
d_gene: TRBD1
j_gene: TRBJ1-4
CDR3nt: TGTGCCAGCAGCTCCACAGGGGGTCGGGAAAAACTGTTTTTT
CDR3aa: CASSSTGGREKLFF

abundance: .
v_gene: TRBV24-1
d_gene: .
j_gene: TRBJ2-4
CDR3nt: TGTGCCACCAGTGATTCAGGGGCGAGTGGGGCTACCAAAAACATTCAGTACTTC
CDR3aa: CATSDSGASGATKNIQYF